The present entry profiles one T cell receptor beta chain with its context. The data originate from a study of glioma-infiltrating T cells after dendritic cell vaccination. Specified time point: after dendritic cell vaccination, including at tumor progression/relapse. This table comes from immunoSEQ multiplex PCR, and its TCRdb copy is limited to in-frame clones, with some not included. The profile shows about 87,000 clones, less than 90% of them singletons. Source: blood, taken after dendritic cell vaccination. The receptor's source is a human donor with glioblastoma.

In DNA form, the CDR3 reads TGTGCCAGCAGCGCAATTTCACCCCTCCACTTT. Its protein product is CASSAISPLHF. The chain joins TRBV9 to TRBJ1-6; D uncertain. Looked up from germline, CDR1 is SGDLS and CDR2 is YYNGEE. The CDR3 loop spans 11 amino acids. Between the trimmed V and J ends, which lost 3 bases and 9 bases, there was a span of 4 bases.